These T cell receptor beta chains were read from a single sample in a study of metastatic and nonmetastatic thyroid tumors. TCRdb reanalyzed the PCR reads via MiXCR. The table has about 12,000 clones, 25% to 35% seen once. Specimen: tumor tissue. The receptors were sampled from a female donor with papillary thyroid cancer or a benign thyroid nodule (not recorded which). Some clones in this sample may be carry-over from other donors' samples. CDR3s include the opening cysteine and the closing phenylalanine or tryptophan. D genes are given only for firm matches. The size of a clone is reported for some rows only, either as once, few or many, or as a class for expanded clones.

size: many
V: TRBV6-1
D: NA
J: TRBJ2-2
DNA: TGTGCCAGCAGCGAGATAAACACCGGGGAGCTGTTTTTT
CDR3: CASSEINTGELFF

size: few
V: TRBV28
D: NA
J: TRBJ2-3
DNA: TGTGCCAGCAGTCCCCTGGGGGCTAGGACAGATACGCAGTATTTT
CDR3: CASSPLGARTDTQYF

size: medium-sized
V: TRBV28
D: TRBD2
J: TRBJ2-1
DNA: TGTGCCAGCACTCTCCTTAGCGGGAGGGCTCGAAATGAGCAGTTCTTC
CDR3: CASTLLSGRARNEQFF

size: few
V: TRBV30
D: NA
J: TRBJ1-6
DNA: TGTGCCTGGACTCGCGCGTTTCCGTATAATTCACCCCTCCACTTT
CDR3: CAWTRAFPYNSPLHF

size: many
V: TRBV5-1
D: NA
J: TRBJ2-3
DNA: TGCGCCAGCAGCTTGGCGCCCTTCACAGATACGCAGTATTTT
CDR3: CASSLAPFTDTQYF

size: NA
V: TRBV11-2
D: NA
J: TRBJ1-1
DNA: TGTGCCAGCAGCTTTGTAGTTAATGCTGAAGCTTTCTTT
CDR3: CASSFVVNAEAFF

size: NA
V: TRBV20-1
D: TRBD1
J: TRBJ2-7
DNA: TGCAGTGCTAGAGATAGGGTGGACAGGGGTCTTTACGAGCAGTACTTC
CDR3: CSARDRVDRGLYEQYF

size: medium-sized
V: TRBV7-9
D: TRBD1
J: TRBJ1-4
DNA: TGTGCCAGCAGCCCCAGGGGGGGGCTGACTAATGAAAAACTGTTTTTT
CDR3: CASSPRGGLTNEKLFF

size: few
V: TRBV19
D: NA
J: TRBJ1-2
DNA: TGTGCCAGTAGTATCGGCAGAGATGGCTACACCTTC
CDR3: CASSIGRDGYTF

size: many
V: TRBV6-5
D: NA
J: TRBJ2-3
DNA: TGTGCCAGCAGTTACGGGATTAGCGCCCAGCCAGATACGCAGTATTTT
CDR3: CASSYGISAQPDTQYF

size: NA
V: TRBV15
D: NA
J: TRBJ2-5
DNA: TGTGCCACCAGCAGAGATGGACGTCAGACCCAGTACTTC
CDR3: CATSRDGRQTQYF

size: NA
V: TRBV11-2
D: NA
J: TRBJ2-2
DNA: TGTGCCAGCAGCTTGAGAGGGTACACCGGGGAGCTGTTTTTT
CDR3: CASSLRGYTGELFF

size: medium-sized
V: TRBV2
D: NA
J: TRBJ2-2
DNA: TGTGCCACCCACAAGGGTCGGGACACCGGGGAGCTGTTTTTT
CDR3: CATHKGRDTGELFF

size: NA
V: TRBV12-5
D: TRBD2
J: TRBJ2-3
DNA: TGTGCTAGTGGTTTGTCCGCGACTAGCGGGAGGATGGTAGATACGCAGTATTTT
CDR3: CASGLSATSGRMVDTQYF

size: large
V: TRBV19
D: NA
J: TRBJ1-1
DNA: TGTGCCAGTAGCACGCTCGGGACGGCGAACACTGAAGCTTTCTTT
CDR3: CASSTLGTANTEAFF

size: few
V: TRBV28
D: TRBD1
J: TRBJ2-5
DNA: TGTGCCAGCAGTTTGGTTGGACAGGGGGAGACCCAGTACTTC
CDR3: CASSLVGQGETQYF